The rows below give T cell receptor beta chains drawn from one sample of a study of patients and donors after allogeneic stem cell transplantation. TCRdb reanalysed the RT-PCR reads using MiXCR and keeps one entry per CDR3 protein. The sample yields some 880,000 distinct CDR3 sequences, over 15% seen once. What was sequenced was blood, either unsorted or a sorted T cell fraction (not recorded which). Every receptor here comes from a human donor who was either an allogeneic HSCT recipient or a stem cell or donor lymphocyte infusion donor (not recorded which). It is not recorded whose cells these are; they may come from a transplant donor. The CDR3 runs from the conserved cysteine through the conserved F or W. A D gene is named only where the DNA matches it firmly. Clone size appears in some rows only: once, few, many, or a class for an expanded clone.

j_gene: TRBJ2-2
d_gene: TRBD2
abundance: -
v_gene: TRBV20-1
CDR3aa: CGLISGRGGELFF
CDR3nt: TGCGGATTAATTAGCGGGCGAGGCGGGGAGCTGTTTTTT

j_gene: TRBJ2-1
d_gene: -
abundance: -
v_gene: TRBV29-1
CDR3aa: CSGTVLFNEQFF
CDR3nt: TGCAGCGGAACTGTCCTTTTCAATGAGCAGTTCTTC

j_gene: TRBJ2-5
d_gene: -
abundance: -
v_gene: TRBV12-3/TRBV12-4
CDR3aa: CASTFTNQETQYF
CDR3nt: TGTGCCAGCACTTTCACCAACCAAGAGACCCAGTACTTC

j_gene: TRBJ2-1
d_gene: TRBD1
abundance: -
v_gene: TRBV5-1
CDR3aa: CASSPRGQRSYNEQFF
CDR3nt: TGCGCCAGCAGCCCGAGGGGACAGCGCTCCTACAATGAGCAGTTCTTC

j_gene: TRBJ1-2
d_gene: -
abundance: -
v_gene: TRBV4-2
CDR3aa: CASSQDITATYGYTF
CDR3nt: TGTGCCAGCAGCCAAGATATTACAGCCACCTATGGCTACACCTTC

j_gene: TRBJ1-2
d_gene: TRBD1
abundance: once
v_gene: TRBV5-1
CDR3aa: CASSLRQGSSTFYGYTF
CDR3nt: TGCGCCAGCAGCCTCCGACAGGGATCCTCTACCTTCTATGGCTACACCTTC

j_gene: TRBJ1-2
d_gene: -
abundance: once
v_gene: TRBV19
CDR3aa: CASSIVAAYGYTF
CDR3nt: TGTGCCAGTAGTATAGTGGCAGCTTATGGCTACACCTTC

j_gene: TRBJ1-6
d_gene: -
abundance: few
v_gene: TRBV5-1
CDR3aa: CASSGESSYNSPLHF
CDR3nt: TGCGCCAGCAGTGGGGAAAGCTCCTATAATTCACCCCTCCACTTT

j_gene: TRBJ1-1
d_gene: -
abundance: few
v_gene: TRBV29-1
CDR3aa: CSVVTKWGLTEAFF
CDR3nt: TGCAGCGTTGTAACTAAATGGGGGCTCACTGAAGCTTTCTTT

j_gene: TRBJ1-1
d_gene: TRBD1
abundance: -
v_gene: TRBV7-9
CDR3aa: CASSLGGQGQAFF
CDR3nt: TGTGCCAGCAGCTTAGGGGGACAGGGTCAAGCTTTCTTT

j_gene: TRBJ2-7
d_gene: TRBD1
abundance: many
v_gene: TRBV6-1
CDR3aa: CASSPGTVPYEQYF
CDR3nt: TGTGCCAGCAGTCCCGGGACAGTCCCGTACGAGCAGTACTTC

j_gene: TRBJ2-2
d_gene: -
abundance: few
v_gene: TRBV24-1
CDR3aa: CATSDPGGRSTGELFF
CDR3nt: TGTGCCACCAGTGACCCCGGGGGCAGGAGCACCGGGGAGCTGTTTTTT

j_gene: TRBJ1-6
d_gene: -
abundance: -
v_gene: TRBV5-8
CDR3aa: CASSLSGPRYNSPLHF
CDR3nt: TGTGCCAGCAGCTTGTCAGGCCCAAGATATAATTCACCCCTCCACTTT

j_gene: TRBJ1-1
d_gene: -
abundance: -
v_gene: TRBV4-1
CDR3aa: CASMRGTEAFF
CDR3nt: TGCGCCAGCATGCGAGGCACTGAAGCTTTCTTT

j_gene: TRBJ2-6
d_gene: -
abundance: many
v_gene: TRBV28
CDR3aa: CASSLGQSSGANVLTF
CDR3nt: TGTGCCAGCAGTTTGGGCCAGTCCTCTGGGGCCAACGTCCTGACTTTC

j_gene: TRBJ2-4
d_gene: TRBD1
abundance: -
v_gene: TRBV20-1
CDR3aa: CSARRDSRNIQYF
CDR3nt: TGCAGTGCTCGCCGGGACAGCCGAAACATTCAGTACTTC

j_gene: TRBJ1-5
d_gene: -
abundance: -
v_gene: TRBV6-5
CDR3aa: CASSSYLGGQPQHF
CDR3nt: TGTGCCAGCAGTTCCTACCTAGGGGGTCAGCCCCAGCATTTT

j_gene: TRBJ2-1
d_gene: TRBD2
abundance: -
v_gene: TRBV24-1
CDR3aa: CATSDLRYGTSGSYNEQFF
CDR3nt: TGTGCCACCAGTGATTTGAGGTACGGGACTAGCGGCTCCTACAATGAGCAGTTCTTC

j_gene: TRBJ2-3
d_gene: -
abundance: once
v_gene: TRBV11-2
CDR3aa: CASSLVAGTRTDTQYF
CDR3nt: TGTGCCAGCAGCTTAGTTGCGGGGACCCGCACAGATACGCAGTATTTT

j_gene: TRBJ2-1
d_gene: TRBD2
abundance: few
v_gene: TRBV7-9
CDR3aa: CASSLSSGISYNEQFF
CDR3nt: TGTGCCAGCAGCTTGTCGAGCGGGATTTCTTACAATGAGCAGTTCTTC

j_gene: TRBJ1-4
d_gene: -
abundance: -
v_gene: TRBV15
CDR3aa: CATRTVQETNEKLFF
CDR3nt: TGTGCCACCAGAACGGTACAGGAGACTAATGAAAAACTGTTTTTT

j_gene: TRBJ1-1
d_gene: -
abundance: -
v_gene: TRBV15
CDR3aa: CATSRDLGGGSAEAFF
CDR3nt: TGTGCCACCAGCAGAGATCTTGGGGGAGGGAGCGCTGAAGCTTTCTTT

j_gene: TRBJ2-1
d_gene: -
abundance: few
v_gene: TRBV12-3/TRBV12-4
CDR3aa: CASSSRTEQFF
CDR3nt: TGTGCCAGCAGTTCCAGGACTGAGCAGTTCTTC

j_gene: TRBJ2-7
d_gene: -
abundance: -
v_gene: TRBV20-1
CDR3aa: CSAPAPVAYEQYF
CDR3nt: TGCAGTGCCCCCGCACCGGTAGCCTACGAGCAGTACTTC

j_gene: TRBJ2-7
d_gene: -
abundance: -
v_gene: TRBV28
CDR3aa: CASIPGERENEQYF
CDR3nt: TGTGCCAGCATTCCGGGGGAGAGAGAGAACGAGCAGTACTTC

j_gene: TRBJ1-1
d_gene: TRBD1
abundance: -
v_gene: TRBV4-1
CDR3aa: CASSPHPGQRNTEAFF
CDR3nt: TGCGCCAGCAGCCCTCACCCGGGACAGAGGAACACTGAAGCTTTCTTT

j_gene: TRBJ2-6
d_gene: TRBD1
abundance: few
v_gene: TRBV30
CDR3aa: CAWSTGGSGANVLTF
CDR3nt: TGTGCCTGGAGCACAGGGGGGTCTGGGGCCAACGTCCTGACTTTC

j_gene: TRBJ2-1
d_gene: TRBD2
abundance: -
v_gene: TRBV27
CDR3aa: CASSWAGVRVDEQFF
CDR3nt: TGTGCCAGCAGTTGGGCGGGAGTTAGGGTTGATGAGCAGTTCTTC

j_gene: TRBJ2-7
d_gene: TRBD2
abundance: -
v_gene: TRBV7-2
CDR3aa: CASSSRDYILSSYEQYF
CDR3nt: TGTGCCAGCAGCAGCCGGGACTACATCTTATCCTCCTACGAGCAGTACTTC